Below are 8 T cell receptor beta chains sequenced from a single sample in a study of identical twins. TCRdb reprocessed the 5' RACE reads via MiXCR and lists one record per CDR3 protein. This table has around 680,000 distinct CDR3 sequences, over 8.5% appearing once. These sequences were also reported in another study, on yellow fever vaccine responses in identical twins.

What was sequenced was PBMCs. All receptors derive from a woman aged 18 to 35 in good health.

This clonotype was recorded at least ten times. The chain uses TRBV5-1 and TRBJ2-1; 9 nucleotides agree with TRBD2. Germline CDR1 SGHRS, CDR2 YFSETQ. The length of the CDR3 is 16 residues. V lost 2 bases, J lost 8 bases, and 11 bases stayed unmatched. The CDR3 sequence is CASSFPVGLAIDEQFF. The CDR3 coding sequence is TGCGCCAGCAGCTTTCCGGTTGGACTAGCGATAGATGAGCAGTTCTTC.

This clonotype occurred many times. This chain links TRBV6-1 with TRBJ2-5; D is possibly TRBD2 (6 bases). The CDR3 length is 15 residues. Deletions cut 0 bases from V and 2 bases from J, with 10 bases between. The V gene's germline CDR1 is MNHNS and CDR2 SASEGT. CDR3 protein: CASSEATGTQETQYF. CDR3 in DNA: TGTGCCAGCAGTGAAGCTACCGGGACTCAAGAGACCCAGTACTTC.

This clonotype was detected only a few times. The rearrangement joins TRBV7-9 to TRBJ2-1; D could derive from TRBD1 or TRBD2 (5 bases each). The V gene's germline CDR1 is SEHNR and CDR2 FQNEAQ (reference sequence). The CDR3 totals 14 residues. Trimming removed 1 base from V and 4 bases from J, with 8 bases in between. The CDR3 region has the DNA TGTGCCAGCAGCTTAGAGGGACGTTACAATGAGCAGTTCTTC. Translating gives CASSLEGRYNEQFF.

This clonotype was observed a handful of times. The gene calls are TRBV2 and TRBJ2-1; tentative D call: TRBD2 (7 bases). Germline CDR1 and CDR2: SNHLY and FYNNEI. The V gene lost 11 bases and the J gene lost 9 bases, with 26 bases spanning the gap. CDR3 length equals 15 residues. This CDR3 reads CACLGTNSLQGEQFF. The CDR3, as DNA: TGTGCCTGCCTCGGGACTAACTCTTTACAGGGTGAGCAGTTCTTC.

This clonotype appeared a few times. This chain links TRBV5-1 with TRBJ2-7; a possible D gene is TRBD2 (5 bases). The CDR3 spans 14 residues. Trimming removed 3 bases at V and 1 base at J, with 11 bases between. The germline V gene has CDR1 SGHRS and CDR2 YFSETQ. CDR3 in DNA: TGCGCCAGCAGCTCAGGACGGACTTCCTACGAGCAGTACTTC. It yields the protein CASSSGRTSYEQYF.

The V gene is TRBV7-2, the J gene TRBJ2-5; 10 bases are a match to TRBD2. CDR1 SGHTA and CDR2 FQGNSA come from the germline V gene. J lost 4 bases, V lost 4 bases, and 3 bases had no gene match. This CDR3 spans 14 amino acids. CDR3 DNA sequence: TGTGCCAGCAGCTATAGCGGGGGGTTAGAGACCCAGTACTTC. This sequence encodes CASSYSGGLETQYF.

This clonotype was seen many times. The chain links TRBV20-1 to TRBJ1-2; no clear D. Trimming stripped 6 bases from V and 7 bases from J, with 18 bases between. CDR3 size: 13 residues. Germline values: CDR1 DFQATT, CDR2 SNEGSKA (reference sequence). CDR3 DNA sequence: TGCAGTGCAAGGAGGAGGGAGGCGGGTGGCTACACCTTC. Its protein product is CSARRREAGGYTF.

This clonotype was seen repeatedly, ten times or more. CDR3 nucleotide sequence: TGTGCCAGCAGCCATGTGGCTAGCGGGGGGCCCACCGCCTACGAGCAGTACTTC. This codes for CASSHVASGGPTAYEQYF. This sequence joins TRBV3-1 and TRBJ2-7; 11 nucleotides agree with TRBD2. V trimming: 3 bases; J trimming: 2 bases; junction bases outside the gene matches: 12. This CDR3 is 18 amino acids long. Looked up from germline, CDR1 is LGHDT and CDR2 is YNNKEL (reference sequence).